Listed below are T cell receptor beta chains from one sample, sequenced in a study of T cells in localized non-small cell lung cancer. The method was immunoSEQ multiplex PCR; TCRdb's version includes in-frame clones alone and lacks a portion of them. The data contain roughly 2,300 clones, around 40% of them seen just once; the ten biggest clones take up about 25%. This specimen consisted of normal lung tissue next to the tumor, obtained before any cancer treatment. The source is a male donor aged 60 or over with stage I lung adenocarcinoma. CDR3s include the opening cysteine and the closing phenylalanine or tryptophan. D genes are given only for firm matches. Expanded clones are given a class, and other clones once, few, many or no size at all.

d_call	v_call	clone_size	j_call	cdr3_aa	cdr3_nt
.	TRBV18	.	TRBJ2-3	CASSLSQQNTDTQYF	TGTGCCAGCTCACTGTCACAGCAAAACACAGATACGCAGTATTTT
.	TRBV28	.	TRBJ1-2	CASSLLEGGYTF	TGTGCCAGCAGTTTATTAGAGGGAGGCTACACCTTC
.	TRBV18	few	TRBJ2-2	CASSPPTGVDTGELFF	TGTGCCAGCTCACCACCGACAGGAGTCGACACCGGGGAGCTGTTTTTT
TRBD2	TRBV14	.	TRBJ2-7	CASSRVAGVSYEQYF	TGTGCCAGCAGCCGAGTAGCGGGAGTGAGCTACGAGCAGTACTTC
TRBD1	TRBV6-8	.	TRBJ2-7	CASTPSVDRLGEQYF	TGTGCCAGCACCCCATCTGTGGACAGGCTCGGCGAGCAGTACTTC
TRBD2	TRBV11-3	.	TRBJ2-5	CASSLGFGLAGLGTQYF	TGTGCCAGCAGCTTAGGTTTCGGACTAGCGGGATTGGGGACCCAGTACTTC
.	TRBV19	.	TRBJ1-5	CASSLESNQPQHF	TGTGCCAGTAGTCTAGAGAGCAATCAGCCCCAGCATTTT
.	TRBV6-8	medium-sized	TRBJ1-1	CATLPPDTEAFF	TGTGCCACCTTACCCCCCGACACTGAAGCTTTCTTT
.	TRBV11-3	medium-sized	TRBJ2-5	CASSPRRSQETQYF	TGTGCCAGCAGCCCGCGCCGAAGCCAAGAGACCCAGTACTTC
TRBD2	TRBV5-1	.	TRBJ2-7	CASSLAGGPYEQYF	TGCGCCAGCAGCTTGGCGGGAGGCCCCTACGAGCAGTACTTC
TRBD1	TRBV18	.	TRBJ1-1	CASSAHTGENTEAFF	TGTGCCAGCTCAGCTCATACAGGGGAGAACACTGAAGCTTTCTTT
.	TRBV28	few	TRBJ1-3	CASSFERDNFGNTIYF	TGTGCCAGCAGTTTTGAAAGAGACAACTTTGGAAACACCATATATTTT
TRBD1	TRBV5-1	.	TRBJ2-3	CASSLGGQGSPADTQYF	TGCGCCAGCAGCTTGGGAGGACAGGGAAGTCCCGCAGATACGCAGTATTTT
.	TRBV28	.	TRBJ1-1	CASSLLAGTEAFF	TGTGCCAGCAGTTTACTAGCGGGGACTGAAGCTTTCTTT
.	TRBV6-8	few	TRBJ1-2	CASSSDQGRGYGYTF	TGTGCCAGCAGTTCCGATCAAGGGCGAGGCTATGGCTACACCTTC
.	TRBV19	.	TRBJ2-7	CASSMDSESYEQYF	TGTGCCAGTAGTATGGACAGCGAATCCTACGAGCAGTACTTC
TRBD2	TRBV11-3	medium-sized	TRBJ2-4	CASSQATSENIQYF	TGTGCCAGCAGCCAAGCAACTAGCGAAAACATTCAGTACTTC
TRBD2	TRBV7-7	few	TRBJ2-1	CASSLGGGSLNNEQFF	TGTGCCAGCAGCTTAGGGGGCGGGAGTCTTAACAATGAGCAGTTCTTC
TRBD2	TRBV5-1	.	TRBJ2-2	CASSLGAGGPDTGELFF	TGCGCCAGCAGCTTGGGCGCGGGAGGGCCGGACACCGGGGAGCTGTTTTTT
.	TRBV6-8	few	TRBJ2-2	CASNGLGSGNTGELFF	TGTGCCAGCAATGGCTTGGGTAGCGGGAACACCGGGGAGCTGTTTTTT
TRBD1	TRBV18	.	TRBJ2-7	CASSSGQNYYEQYF	TGTGCCAGCTCATCGGGACAGAACTACTACGAGCAGTACTTC
TRBD1	TRBV6-8	few	TRBJ1-2	CASSPRDSYGYTF	TGTGCCAGCAGTCCCCGGGACAGCTATGGCTACACCTTC
TRBD1	TRBV11-3	medium-sized	TRBJ1-2	CASSRGQPTDYGYTF	TGTGCCAGCAGCAGGGGACAGCCTACTGACTATGGCTACACCTTC
TRBD1	TRBV9	few	TRBJ2-7	CASSLQGARHEQYF	TGTGCCAGCAGTCTTCAGGGGGCGCGCCACGAGCAGTACTTC
.	TRBV28	.	TRBJ2-2	CASLRGDTGELFF	TGTGCCAGCTTGAGGGGTGACACCGGGGAGCTGTTTTTT
.	TRBV9	.	TRBJ2-3	CALAVNDPDTQYF	TGTGCTCTCGCCGTGAACGATCCAGATACGCAGTATTTT
.	TRBV19	.	TRBJ2-7	CASSIGQGNEQYF	TGTGCCAGTAGTATAGGTCAGGGGAACGAGCAGTACTTC
TRBD1	TRBV28	.	TRBJ1-5	CASSAGTGTNQPQHF	TGTGCCAGCAGTGCGGGGACAGGGACGAATCAGCCCCAGCATTTT
.	TRBV19	.	TRBJ1-4	CASSIATRDGKLFF	TGTGCCAGTAGTATAGCGACCAGGGACGGAAAACTGTTTTTT
.	TRBV9	.	TRBJ2-7	CASSVASDTYKQYF	TGTGCCAGCAGCGTAGCTTCGGACACCTACAAGCAGTACTTC
.	TRBV11-3	few	TRBJ1-2	CASSRRESVTYGYTF	TGTGCCAGCAGCCGTCGGGAATCGGTAACCTATGGCTACACCTTC
.	TRBV6-8	.	TRBJ2-7	CASSYSSGALYEQYF	TGTGCCAGCAGTTACTCGTCAGGGGCCCTCTACGAGCAGTACTTC
.	TRBV11-3	.	TRBJ2-5	CASSGRTPSGTQYF	TGTGCCAGCAGCGGAAGGACACCGAGCGGGACCCAGTACTTC
TRBD2	TRBV19	once	TRBJ2-5	CASSIDSPGRQGSQETQYF	TGTGCCAGTAGTATAGATTCCCCCGGGAGGCAGGGTAGCCAAGAGACCCAGTACTTC
TRBD1	TRBV6-8	large	TRBJ2-7	CASSETGVWNEQYF	TGTGCCAGCAGTGAGACAGGGGTTTGGAACGAGCAGTACTTC
.	TRBV6-8	few	TRBJ2-7	CASSLPPMYKQYF	TGTGCCAGCAGTCTGCCTCCTATGTACAAGCAGTACTTC
.	TRBV19	.	TRBJ1-5	CASSRTQNQPQHF	TGTGCCAGTAGTAGGACACAGAATCAGCCCCAGCATTTT
.	TRBV23-1	.	TRBJ2-1	CASSPGRDSYNEQFF	TGCGCCAGCAGTCCAGGGCGGGACTCCTACAATGAGCAGTTCTTC
.	TRBV28	.	TRBJ2-3	CASSKRGGGTSTDTQYF	TGTGCCAGCAGCAAACGGGGTGGGGGCACGAGCACAGATACGCAGTATTTT